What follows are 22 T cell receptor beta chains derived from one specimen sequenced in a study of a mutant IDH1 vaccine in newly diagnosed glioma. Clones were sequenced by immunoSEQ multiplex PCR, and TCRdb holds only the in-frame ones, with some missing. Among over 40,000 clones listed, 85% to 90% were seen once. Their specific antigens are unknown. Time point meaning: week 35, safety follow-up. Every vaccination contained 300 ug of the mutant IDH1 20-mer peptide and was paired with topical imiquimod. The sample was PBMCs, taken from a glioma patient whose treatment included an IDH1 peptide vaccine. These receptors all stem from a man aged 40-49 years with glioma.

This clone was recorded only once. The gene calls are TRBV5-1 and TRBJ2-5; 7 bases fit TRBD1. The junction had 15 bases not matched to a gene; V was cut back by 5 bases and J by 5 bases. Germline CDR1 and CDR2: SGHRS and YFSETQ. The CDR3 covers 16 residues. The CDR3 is CASSHLTGDMRETQYF. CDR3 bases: TGCGCCAGCAGTCACTTAACAGGGGATATGCGGGAGACCCAGTACTTC.

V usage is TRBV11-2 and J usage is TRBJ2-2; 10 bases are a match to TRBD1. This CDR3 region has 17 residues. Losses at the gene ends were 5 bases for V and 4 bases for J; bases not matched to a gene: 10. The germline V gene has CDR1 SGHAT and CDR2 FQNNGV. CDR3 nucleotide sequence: TGTGCCAGCAGCCATCACGCGGGACAGGGGCTCACCGGGGAGCTGTTTTTT. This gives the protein CASSHHAGQGLTGELFF.

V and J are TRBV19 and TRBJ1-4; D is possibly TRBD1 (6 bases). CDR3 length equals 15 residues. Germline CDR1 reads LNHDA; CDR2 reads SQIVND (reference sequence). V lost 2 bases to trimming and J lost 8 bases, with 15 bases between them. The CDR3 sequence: CASSIRGGLKEKLFF. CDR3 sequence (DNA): TGTGCCAGTAGTATAAGAGGGGGGCTGAAAGAAAAACTGTTTTTT.

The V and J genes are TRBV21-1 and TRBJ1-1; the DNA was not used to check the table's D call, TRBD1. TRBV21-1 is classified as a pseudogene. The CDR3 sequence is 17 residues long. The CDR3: CASSNPLGQGANTEAFF. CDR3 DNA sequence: TGTGCCAGCAGCAACCCATTGGGACAGGGTGCGAACACTGAAGCTTTCTTT.

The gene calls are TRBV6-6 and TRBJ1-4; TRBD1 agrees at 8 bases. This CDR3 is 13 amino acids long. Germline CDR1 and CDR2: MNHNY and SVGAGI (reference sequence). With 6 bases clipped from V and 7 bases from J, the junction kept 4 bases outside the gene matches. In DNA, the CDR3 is TGTGCCAGCAGACAGGGGGAGGGTGAAAAACTGTTTTTT. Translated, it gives CASRQGEGEKLFF.

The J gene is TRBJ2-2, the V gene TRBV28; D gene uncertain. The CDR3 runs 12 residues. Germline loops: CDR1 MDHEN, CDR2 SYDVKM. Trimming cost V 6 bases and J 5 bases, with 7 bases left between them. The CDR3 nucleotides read TGTGCCAGCAGCCTCCGGACCGGGGAGCTGTTTTTT. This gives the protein CASSLRTGELFF.

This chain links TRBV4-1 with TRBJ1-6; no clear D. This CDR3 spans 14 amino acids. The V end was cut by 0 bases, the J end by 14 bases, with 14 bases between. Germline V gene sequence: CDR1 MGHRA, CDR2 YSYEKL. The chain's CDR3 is CASSQDPVSITLHF. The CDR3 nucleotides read TGCGCCAGCAGCCAAGATCCGGTCTCGATAACCCTCCACTTT.

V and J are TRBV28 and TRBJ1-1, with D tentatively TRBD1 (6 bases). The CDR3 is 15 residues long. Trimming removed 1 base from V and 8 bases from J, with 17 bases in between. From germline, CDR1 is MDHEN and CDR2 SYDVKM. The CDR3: CASSLSGTVRGEAFF. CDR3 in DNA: TGTGCCAGCAGTTTATCCGGGACGGTGAGGGGGGAAGCTTTCTTT.

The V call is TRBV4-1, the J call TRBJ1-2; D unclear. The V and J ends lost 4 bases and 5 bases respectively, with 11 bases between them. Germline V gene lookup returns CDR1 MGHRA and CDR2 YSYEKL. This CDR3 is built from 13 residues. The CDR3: CASSPGEEYGYTF. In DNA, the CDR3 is TGCGCCAGCAGCCCCGGGGAGGAATATGGCTACACCTTC.

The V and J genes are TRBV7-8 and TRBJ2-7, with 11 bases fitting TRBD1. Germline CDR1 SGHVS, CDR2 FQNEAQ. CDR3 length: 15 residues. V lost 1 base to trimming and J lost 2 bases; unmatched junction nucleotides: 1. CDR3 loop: CASSLGDRGTYEQYF. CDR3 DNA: TGTGCCAGCAGCTTAGGGGACAGGGGGACCTACGAGCAGTACTTC.

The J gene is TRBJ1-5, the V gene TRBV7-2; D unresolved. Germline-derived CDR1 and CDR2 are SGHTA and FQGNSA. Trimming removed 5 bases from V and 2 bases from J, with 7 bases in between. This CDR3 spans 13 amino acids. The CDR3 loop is CASSVRGNQPQHF. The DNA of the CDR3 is TGTGCCAGCAGCGTACGAGGCAATCAGCCCCAGCATTTT. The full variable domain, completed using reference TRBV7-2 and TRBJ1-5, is GAGVSQSPSNKVTEKGKDVELRCDPISGHTALYWYRQSLGQGLEFLIYFQGNSAPDKSGLPSDRFSAERTGGSVSTLTIQRTQQEDSAVYLCASSVRGNQPQHFGDGTRLSIL.

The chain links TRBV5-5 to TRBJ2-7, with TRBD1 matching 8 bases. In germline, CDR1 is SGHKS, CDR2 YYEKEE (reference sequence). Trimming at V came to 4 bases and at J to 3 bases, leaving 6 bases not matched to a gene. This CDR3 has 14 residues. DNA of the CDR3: TGTGCCAGCAGCGTTCGCACAGGGGGCTACGAGCAGTACTTC. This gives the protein CASSVRTGGYEQYF.

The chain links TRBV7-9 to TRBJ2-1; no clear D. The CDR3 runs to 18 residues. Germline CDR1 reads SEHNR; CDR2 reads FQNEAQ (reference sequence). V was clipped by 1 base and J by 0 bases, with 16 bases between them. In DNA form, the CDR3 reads TGTGCCAGCAGCTTAGACGTCTCAGGCGGCAACTCCTACAATGAGCAGTTCTTC. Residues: CASSLDVSGGNSYNEQFF.

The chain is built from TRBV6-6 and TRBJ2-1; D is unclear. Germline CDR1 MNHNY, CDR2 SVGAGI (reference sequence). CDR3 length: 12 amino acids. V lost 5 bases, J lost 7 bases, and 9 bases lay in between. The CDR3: CASSPRWNEQFF. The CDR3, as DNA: TGTGCCAGCAGTCCTCGGTGGAATGAGCAGTTCTTC.

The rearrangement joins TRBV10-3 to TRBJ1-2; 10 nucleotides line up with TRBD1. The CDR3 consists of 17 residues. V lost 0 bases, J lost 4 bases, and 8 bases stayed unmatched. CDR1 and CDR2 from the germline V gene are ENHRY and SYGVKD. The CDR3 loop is CAISESSGTGAFYGYTF. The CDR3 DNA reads TGTGCCATCAGTGAGTCGAGCGGGACAGGGGCCTTCTATGGCTACACCTTC.

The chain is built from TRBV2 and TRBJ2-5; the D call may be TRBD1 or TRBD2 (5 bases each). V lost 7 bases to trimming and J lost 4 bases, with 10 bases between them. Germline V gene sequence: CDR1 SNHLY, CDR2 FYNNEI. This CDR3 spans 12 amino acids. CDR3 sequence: CASTWGSETQYF. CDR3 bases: TGTGCCAGCACGTGGGGGTCAGAGACCCAGTACTTC.

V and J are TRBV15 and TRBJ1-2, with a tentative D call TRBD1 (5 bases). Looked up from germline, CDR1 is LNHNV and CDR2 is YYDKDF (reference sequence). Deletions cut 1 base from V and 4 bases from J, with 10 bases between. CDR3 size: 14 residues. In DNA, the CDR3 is TGTGCCACCAGCAGAGGCAGGGCGGGCTATGGCTACACCTTC. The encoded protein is CATSRGRAGYGYTF.

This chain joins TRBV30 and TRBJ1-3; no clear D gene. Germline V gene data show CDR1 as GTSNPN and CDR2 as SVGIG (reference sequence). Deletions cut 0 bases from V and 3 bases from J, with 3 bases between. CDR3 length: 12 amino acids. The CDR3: CAWSVRGNTIYF. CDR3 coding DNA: TGTGCCTGGAGTGTACGTGGAAACACCATATATTTT.

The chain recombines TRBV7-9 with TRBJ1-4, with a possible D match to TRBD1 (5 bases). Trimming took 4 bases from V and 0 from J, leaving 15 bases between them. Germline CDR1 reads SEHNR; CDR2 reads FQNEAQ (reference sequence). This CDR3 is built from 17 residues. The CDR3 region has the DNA TGTGCCAGCAGCTCAACCCGGGACGGGACAACTAATGAAAAACTGTTTTTT. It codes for CASSSTRDGTTNEKLFF.

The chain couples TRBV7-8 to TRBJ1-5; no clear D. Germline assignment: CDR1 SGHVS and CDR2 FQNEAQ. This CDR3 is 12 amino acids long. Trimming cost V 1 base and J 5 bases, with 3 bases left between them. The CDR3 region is CASSLVDQPQHF. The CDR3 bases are TGTGCCAGCAGCTTAGTCGATCAGCCCCAGCATTTT.

The CDR3 region has the DNA TGTGCCAGCAGAAGACAGGGCGGCCAAGAGACCCAGTACTTC. Its translation is CASRRQGGQETQYF. The V call is TRBV27, the J call TRBJ2-5; 7 positions match TRBD1. CDR1 and CDR2 from the germline V gene are MNHEY and SMNVEV (reference sequence). This CDR3 comprises 14 residues. Trimming took 6 bases from V and 1 from J; bases not matched to a gene: 5.

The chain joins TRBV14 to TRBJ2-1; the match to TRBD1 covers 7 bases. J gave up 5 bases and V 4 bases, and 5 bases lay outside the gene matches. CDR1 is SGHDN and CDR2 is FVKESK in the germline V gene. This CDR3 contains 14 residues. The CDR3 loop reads CASSPWDRNNEQFF. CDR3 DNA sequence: TGTGCCAGCAGCCCGTGGGACAGAAACAATGAGCAGTTCTTC.